Shown below are 32 T cell receptor beta chains from a single sample sequenced in a study of T cells after yellow fever vaccination. TCRdb re-analysed the 5' RACE reads in MiXCR, keeping a single row per CDR3 protein. The sample lists 500,000 to 650,000 distinct CDR3 sequences, roughly a sixth occurring once. Source: PBMCs, taken 5 days after the first yellow fever vaccination. The receptors stem from a man between 18 and 35 years old who received the YFV17D yellow fever vaccine.

This clonotype showed up many times. A junction boundary mismatches the germline segment, possibly from a read error. The chain joins TRBV5-1 to TRBJ2-3; 12 bases are a match to TRBD1. Per germline, CDR1 SGHRS and CDR2 YFSETQ. The CDR3 spans 14 residues. The DNA of the CDR3 is TGTGCCAGCAGCGGGACAGGGGGCTCAGATACGCAGTATTTT. Protein: CASSGTGGSDTQYF.

The sample holds a few counts of this clonotype. The chain uses TRBV29-1 and TRBJ1-1; perhaps TRBD1 as D (5 bases). Trimming stripped 7 bases from V and 7 bases from J, with 10 bases between. The V gene's germline CDR1 is SQVTM and CDR2 ANQGSEA. The CDR3 is 10 residues long. CDR3 nucleotide sequence: TGCAGCGCTTCCCAGGGTGAAGCTTTCTTT. Its translation: CSASQGEAFF.

This clonotype has only a few counts. The V and J genes are TRBV15 and TRBJ1-2; tentative D call: TRBD1 (6 bases). The CDR3 length is 19 residues. CDR1 and CDR2 (germline): LNHNV, YYDKDF (reference sequence). Trimming pared 2 bases from V and 1 base from J, leaving 23 bases between. The CDR3 region is CATSRPRGGTTILNYGYTF. The CDR3 DNA sequence: TGTGCCACCAGCAGACCACGAGGAGGGACAACTATTCTTAACTATGGCTACACCTTC.

This clonotype was seen many times. This chain joins TRBV7-8 and TRBJ2-3; possibly TRBD1 for D (7 bases). V was clipped by 6 bases and J by 0 bases, with 16 bases between them. Looked up from germline, CDR1 is SGHVS and CDR2 is FQNEAQ. The CDR3 consists of 16 residues. CDR3 sequence reads: CASSNLRGASTDTQYF. CDR3 nucleotide sequence: TGTGCCAGCAGTAACCTCAGGGGGGCTAGCACAGATACGCAGTATTTT.

The chain recombines TRBV6-1 with TRBJ2-7, with TRBD1 identical over 7 bases. The V segment lost 7 bases and the J segment 3 bases; nucleotides outside the gene matches: 3. Germline loops: CDR1 MNHNS, CDR2 SASEGT. The CDR3 sequence is 12 residues long. The CDR3 bases are TGTGCCAGCATGCGACAGGGCTACGAGCAGTACGTC. This translates into CASMRQGYEQYV.

The rearrangement links TRBV18 to TRBJ2-6, with a tentative D call TRBD2 (6 bases). Per the germline V gene, CDR1 is KGHSH and CDR2 is LQKENI. The CDR3 has 16 amino acids. V was shortened by 4 bases and J by 2 bases, with 12 bases between the two germline ends. The CDR3 spells CASSRGAGPGANVLTF. The DNA of the CDR3 is TGTGCCAGCTCACGCGGGGCAGGACCTGGGGCCAACGTCCTGACTTTC.

V usage is TRBV11-2 and J usage is TRBJ1-1, with D maybe TRBD1 (5 bases). Trimming removed 3 bases from V and 8 bases from J, with 13 bases in between. The CDR3 has 13 residues. Per the germline V gene, CDR1 is SGHAT and CDR2 is FQNNGV. CDR3 loop: CASSFRAGGEAFF. The CDR3 DNA is TGTGCCAGCAGCTTCCGGGCCGGGGGGGAAGCTTTCTTT.

This chain joins TRBV5-1 and TRBJ1-4, with D perhaps matching TRBD1 (5 bases). The germline V gene has CDR1 SGHRS and CDR2 YFSETQ. Trimming left V 5 bases short and J 8 bases short, with 19 bases between. This CDR3 has 15 amino acids. The CDR3 nucleotides read TGCGCCAGCAGAACCGTTCCCAGGGTTGAGGAAAAACTGTTTTTT. It encodes CASRTVPRVEEKLFF.

This clonotype was seen more than once but under ten times. CDR3 region: CASSYRANYGYTF. CDR3 sequence (DNA): TGTGCCAGTAGCTACAGGGCAAACTATGGCTACACCTTC. The chain has TRBV19 and TRBJ1-2; perhaps TRBD1 as D (6 bases). Germline CDR1 and CDR2: LNHDA and SQIVND (reference sequence). This CDR3 is built from 13 residues. V was trimmed by 6 bases and J by 2 bases, leaving 10 bases between them.

The gene calls are TRBV7-9 and TRBJ1-1; 7 bases are shared with TRBD1. The trim removed 2 bases at V and 10 bases at J, leaving 1 base unmatched. Germline V gene sequence: CDR1 SEHNR, CDR2 FQNEAQ (reference sequence). This CDR3 spans 11 amino acids. The CDR3 bases are TGTGCCAGCAGCTTATCAGGGGGAGCTTTCTTT. It translates to CASSLSGGAFF.

V is TRBV20-1 and J is TRBJ1-2; 9 bases map to TRBD1. V shed 6 bases, J shed 4 bases, and the junction held 3 bases outside the gene matches. The CDR3 length is 12 residues. CDR1 DFQATT and CDR2 SNEGSKA come from the germline V gene (reference sequence). CDR3 coding DNA: TGCAGTGCATCGACAGGGGGCTATGGCTACACCTTC. Protein sequence: CSASTGGYGYTF.

This chain joins TRBV7-2 and TRBJ1-6; 7 positions match TRBD1. V was pared by 5 bases and J by 2 bases, with 9 bases of the junction left unmatched. The length of the CDR3 is 17 residues. CDR1 is SGHTA, CDR2 FQGNSA, per germline. CDR3 coding DNA: TGTGCCAGCAGCCCGAACCGGGACAGCCCCTATAATTCACCCCTCCACTTT. This codes for CASSPNRDSPYNSPLHF. The complete variable domain, with remaining parts taken from reference TRBV7-2 and TRBJ1-6, reads GAGVSQSPSNKVTEKGKDVELRCDPISGHTALYWYRQSLGQGLEFLIYFQGNSAPDKSGLPSDRFSAERTGGSVSTLTIQRTQQEDSAVYLCASSPNRDSPYNSPLHFGNGTRLTVT.

This clonotype was found many times. The rearrangement uses TRBV11-2 and TRBJ2-3; 16 bases line up with TRBD2. The J segment lost 8 bases and the V segment lost 4 bases, leaving 3 bases of the junction unmatched. CDR1 and CDR2 (germline): SGHAT, FQNNGV. The CDR3 contains 15 residues. CDR3 in DNA: TGTGCCAGCAGCTCGGGACTAGCGGGGGGGCCTACGCAGTATTTT. Translated, it gives CASSSGLAGGPTQYF. The complete variable domain, with remaining parts taken from reference TRBV11-2 and TRBJ2-3, reads EAGVAQSPRYKIIEKRQSVAFWCNPISGHATLYWYQQILGQGPKLLIQFQNNGVVDDSQLPKDRFSAERLKGVDSTLKIQPAKLEDSAVYLCASSSGLAGGPTQYFGPGTRLTVL.

The chain has TRBV27 and TRBJ2-1, with D perhaps matching TRBD1 or TRBD2 (6 bases each). The CDR3 totals 13 residues. Between the trimmed V and J ends, which lost 7 bases and 4 bases, there was a span of 11 bases. CDR1 MNHEY and CDR2 SMNVEV come from the germline V gene (reference sequence). The DNA of the CDR3 is TGTGCCAGCACGGGGGCCCCTTACAATGAGCAGTTCTTC. Translated: CASTGAPYNEQFF.

The CDR3 reads CASSFLGRGSTDTQYF. In DNA form, the CDR3 reads TGTGCCAGCAGCTTCCTTGGGAGGGGGAGCACAGATACGCAGTATTTT. This chain uses TRBV7-9 with TRBJ2-3; maybe TRBD2 (7 bases). The CDR3 totals 16 residues. Germline CDR1 reads SEHNR; CDR2 reads FQNEAQ (reference sequence). Trimming shortened V by 3 bases and J by 0 bases, and 13 bases separated the two germline ends.

The chain links TRBV7-8 to TRBJ2-5; D may be TRBD2 (5 bases). Trimming stripped 1 base from V and 4 bases from J, with 7 bases between. Germline CDR1 SGHVS, CDR2 FQNEAQ. This CDR3 region has 13 residues. CDR3 bases: TGTGCCAGCAGCTTAGTCCGGGGAGAGACCCAGTACTTC. Amino acids: CASSLVRGETQYF.

The rearrangement joins TRBV18 to TRBJ1-6; D call uncertain. The CDR3 covers 14 residues. Germline CDR1 reads KGHSH; CDR2 reads LQKENI. V gave up 1 base and J gave up 8 bases, with 9 bases separating them. The CDR3 DNA is TGTGCCAGCTCACCACTGGGATACGATTCACCCCTCCACTTT. It is translated as CASSPLGYDSPLHF.

This clonotype was recorded a few times. The chain joins TRBV6-5 to TRBJ2-4; no definite D call. V was cut by 4 bases and J by 2 bases, with 12 bases left in between. CDR1 and CDR2 from the germline V gene are MNHEY and SVGAGI. This CDR3 spans 15 amino acids. The DNA of the CDR3 is TGTGCCAGCAGTTCGCGTTGGGTCCCCAAAAACATTCAGTACTTC. Protein: CASSSRWVPKNIQYF.

The gene calls are TRBV4-3 and TRBJ2-3; D remains unclear. Germline values: CDR1 LGHNA, CDR2 YSLEER. Trimming cost V 1 base and J 0 bases, with 8 bases left between them. This CDR3 has 15 residues. The CDR3 is CASSQAALSTDTQYF. In DNA, the CDR3 is TGCGCCAGCAGCCAAGCGGCACTCAGCACAGATACGCAGTATTTT.

This clonotype was counted a few times. The V call is TRBV7-2, the J call TRBJ1-1, with no clear D. Germline CDR1 SGHTA, CDR2 FQGNSA. Trimming removed 5 bases from V and 0 bases from J, with 19 bases in between. The CDR3 is made up of 17 amino acids. CDR3 in DNA: TGTGCCAGCAGCCCTGGATACACGGCCTATATGAACACTGAAGCTTTCTTT. This codes for CASSPGYTAYMNTEAFF. Supplemented by reference TRBV7-2 and TRBJ1-1, the full variable domain reads GAGVSQSPSNKVTEKGKDVELRCDPISGHTALYWYRQSLGQGLEFLIYFQGNSAPDKSGLPSDRFSAERTGGSVSTLTIQRTQQEDSAVYLCASSPGYTAYMNTEAFFGQGTRLTVV.

This clonotype turned up a few times. V and J are TRBV7-8 and TRBJ1-1; D is unresolved. V shed 5 bases and J shed 0 bases, with 13 bases lying between them. Per the germline V gene, CDR1 is SGHVS and CDR2 is FQNEAQ. The CDR3 is 15 amino acids. CDR3 loop: CASSGDPGLNTEAFF. Written as DNA, the CDR3 is TGTGCCAGCAGCGGAGACCCGGGCTTGAACACTGAAGCTTTCTTT.

The chain couples TRBV7-9 to TRBJ2-7; D uncertain. Germline lookup yields CDR1 SEHNR and CDR2 FQNEAQ (reference sequence). This CDR3 spans 14 amino acids. The V end lost 1 base, the J end lost 2 bases, and 9 bases lay between the germline ends. The CDR3 is CASSLVSVAYEQYF. Here the CDR3 DNA reads TGTGCCAGCAGCTTAGTGTCGGTTGCCTACGAGCAGTACTTC.

In its sample, this clonotype was seen a few times. The V and J genes are TRBV12-3 or TRBV12-4 and TRBJ2-1, with D possibly matching TRBD2 (6 bases). The V and J ends lost 5 bases and 0 bases respectively, with 11 bases between them. CDR3 size: 15 residues. In DNA, the CDR3 is TGTGCCAGCAGTCAAGTCGGGAGCTCCTACAATGAGCAGTTCTTC. Amino acid sequence: CASSQVGSSYNEQFF.

The table lists this clonotype with a count of one. The J gene is TRBJ2-6, the V gene TRBV20-1; possibly TRBD2 for D (5 bases). CDR1 is DFQATT and CDR2 is SNEGSKA in the germline V gene (reference sequence). The CDR3 length is 16 residues. The V end was cut by 6 bases, the J end by 0 bases, with 15 bases between. CDR3 sequence (DNA): TGCAGTGCCTGGACTTTCTATAGCTCTGGGGCCAACGTCCTGACTTTC. It encodes CSAWTFYSSGANVLTF.

This clonotype was found a few times. V is TRBV27 and J is TRBJ2-3; D assignment may be TRBD1 or TRBD2 (5 bases each). The CDR3 has 13 amino acids. The V gene lost 7 bases and the J gene lost 0 bases, with 8 bases spanning the gap. Germline V gives CDR1 MNHEY, CDR2 SMNVEV (reference sequence). The DNA for the CDR3 is TGTGCCAGCACCGGGACGAGCACAGATACGCAGTATTTT. Translation gives CASTGTSTDTQYF.

J is TRBJ1-1 and V is TRBV12-3 or TRBV12-4; no clear D. This CDR3 is built from 15 residues. V was shortened by 5 bases and J by 3 bases, with 16 bases between the two germline ends. CDR3 sequence reads: CASSPTGLGYTEAFF. The CDR3 DNA reads TGTGCCAGCAGTCCCACGGGCTTAGGGTACACTGAAGCTTTCTTT.

V is TRBV12-3 or TRBV12-4 and J is TRBJ1-1; TRBD1 might be the D (5 bases). The CDR3 sequence is 13 residues long. With 4 bases removed from V and 4 bases from J, the gap between germline ends came to 10 bases. The CDR3 spells CASSSREGTEAFF. CDR3 coding DNA: TGTGCCAGCAGTTCCAGGGAGGGCACTGAAGCTTTCTTT.

The J gene is TRBJ1-6, the V gene TRBV5-1; D gene ambiguous. Germline V gene lookup returns CDR1 SGHRS and CDR2 YFSETQ. Deletions cut 0 bases from V and 9 bases from J, with 13 bases between. CDR3 length: 15 residues. The CDR3 sequence is CASSLAGGPVSPLHF. The CDR3 region has the DNA TGCGCCAGCAGCTTGGCCGGAGGGCCGGTTTCACCCCTCCACTTT.

This clonotype was counted a few times. V and J are TRBV25-1 and TRBJ1-6; 8 bases match TRBD1. The V segment lost 3 bases and the J segment 9 bases; nucleotides outside the gene matches: 7. The length of the CDR3 is 15 residues. Germline CDR1 and CDR2: MGHDK and SYGVNS. CDR3 sequence reads: CASSDGGQGASPLHF. The CDR3 DNA sequence: TGTGCCAGCAGTGATGGGGGGCAGGGGGCTTCACCCCTCCACTTT. Combining the CDR3 with reference TRBV25-1 and TRBJ1-6 gives the whole variable domain EADIYQTPRYLVIGTGKKITLECSQTMGHDKMYWYQQDPGMELHLIHYSYGVNSTEKGDLSSESTVSRIRTEHFPLTLESARPSHTSQYLCASSDGGQGASPLHFGNGTRLTVT.

This clonotype has only a few counts. The chain combines TRBV27 with TRBJ2-7; D is uncertain. V dropped 7 bases and J dropped 3 bases, with 13 bases sitting between them. Germline V CDR1 and CDR2: MNHEY, SMNVEV (reference sequence). This CDR3 has 13 amino acids. The CDR3 sequence: CASTGRADYEQYF. The CDR3 DNA follows: TGTGCCAGCACAGGACGGGCGGACTACGAGCAGTACTTC.

The rearrangement uses TRBV9 and TRBJ2-3, with 10 positions matching TRBD1. Losses at the gene ends were 5 bases for V and 4 bases for J; bases not matched to a gene: 4. The germline gives CDR1 SGDLS, CDR2 YYNGEE. The CDR3 totals 14 residues. The DNA of the CDR3 is TGTGCCAGCAGGACAGGGGGCTCGTCAGATACGCAGTATTTT. This translates into CASRTGGSSDTQYF.

The V call is TRBV7-9, the J call TRBJ2-3, with TRBD2 matching over 10 bases. The germline gives CDR1 SEHNR, CDR2 FQNEAQ (reference sequence). V gave up 5 bases and J gave up 0 bases; unmatched junction bases: 8. The CDR3 contains 17 residues. This chain's CDR3 is CASSPSGGRYSTDTQYF. The CDR3 coding sequence is TGTGCCAGCAGCCCTAGCGGGGGCCGCTATAGCACAGATACGCAGTATTTT.